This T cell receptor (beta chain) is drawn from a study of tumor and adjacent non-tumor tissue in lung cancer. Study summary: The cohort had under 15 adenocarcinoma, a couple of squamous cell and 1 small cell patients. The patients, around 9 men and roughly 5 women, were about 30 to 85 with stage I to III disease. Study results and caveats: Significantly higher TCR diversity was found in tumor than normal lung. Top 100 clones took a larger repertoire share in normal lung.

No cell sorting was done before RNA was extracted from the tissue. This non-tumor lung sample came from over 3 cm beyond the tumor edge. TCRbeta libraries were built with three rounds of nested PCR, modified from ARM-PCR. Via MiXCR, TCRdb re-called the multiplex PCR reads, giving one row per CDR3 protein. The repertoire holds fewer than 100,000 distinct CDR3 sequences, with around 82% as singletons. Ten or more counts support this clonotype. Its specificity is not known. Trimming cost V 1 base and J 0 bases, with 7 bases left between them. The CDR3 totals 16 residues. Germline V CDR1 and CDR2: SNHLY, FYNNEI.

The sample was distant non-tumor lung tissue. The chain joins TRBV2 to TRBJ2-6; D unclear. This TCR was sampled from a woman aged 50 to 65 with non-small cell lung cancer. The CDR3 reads CASSEGLISGANVLTF. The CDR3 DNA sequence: TGTGCCAGCAGTGAAGGCCTGATCTCTGGGGCCAACGTCCTGACTTTC.